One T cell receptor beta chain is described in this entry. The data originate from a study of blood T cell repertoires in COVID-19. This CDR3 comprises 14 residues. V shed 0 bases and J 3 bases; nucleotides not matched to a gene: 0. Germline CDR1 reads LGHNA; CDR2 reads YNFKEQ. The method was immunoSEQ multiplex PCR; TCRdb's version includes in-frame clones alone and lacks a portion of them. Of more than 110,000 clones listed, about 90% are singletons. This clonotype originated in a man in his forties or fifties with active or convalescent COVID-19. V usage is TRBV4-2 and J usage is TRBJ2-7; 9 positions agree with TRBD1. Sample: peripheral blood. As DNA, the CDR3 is TGTGCCAGCAGCCAAGAGGACAGGGGCTACGAGCAGTACTTC. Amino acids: CASSQEDRGYEQYF.